Listed below are T cell receptor beta chains from one sample, sequenced in a study of beta chain features in type 1 diabetes. Measured with immunoSEQ multiplex PCR; TCRdb has only the in-frame clones, and not every one. Of under 350,000 clones in the sample, roughly an eighth were seen once. The sequencing input was naive CD4+ T cells from blood. The origin of the receptors is a young man with type 1 diabetes. CDR3s include the opening cysteine and the closing phenylalanine or tryptophan. D genes are given only for firm matches. The size field is filled for only some rows; it gives once, few, many or a size class.

v_call	j_call	d_call	clone_size	cdr3_aa	cdr3_nt
TRBV29-1	TRBJ2-1	NA	NA	CSVAGGYYNEQFF	TGCAGCGTTGCAGGGGGGTACTACAATGAGCAGTTCTTC
TRBV5-4	TRBJ1-5	NA	NA	CASSLGAEGNQPQHF	TGTGCCAGCAGCTTGGGTGCGGAGGGCAATCAGCCCCAGCATTTT
TRBV12-5	TRBJ1-1	NA	few	CASGTEMNTEAFF	TGTGCTAGTGGGACAGAAATGAACACTGAAGCTTTCTTT
TRBV28	TRBJ2-7	TRBD1	NA	CASSELQGLGPYEQYF	TGTGCCAGCAGCGAGCTACAGGGGTTGGGACCCTACGAGCAGTACTTC
TRBV7-9	TRBJ2-1	TRBD2	few	CASSSGTSGMDEQFF	TGTGCCAGCAGCTCAGGGACTAGCGGGATGGATGAGCAGTTCTTC
TRBV5-4	TRBJ2-1	NA	NA	CASSPKGGSSYNEQFF	TGTGCCAGCAGCCCCAAGGGGGGGAGCTCCTACAATGAGCAGTTCTTC
TRBV10-3	TRBJ2-7	NA	NA	CAISESKQGWVQYF	TGTGCCATCAGTGAGTCGAAGCAGGGCTGGGTGCAGTACTTC
TRBV29-1	TRBJ2-7	TRBD2	NA	CSVEERAGGIYEQYF	TGCAGCGTTGAAGAACGAGCGGGAGGGATTTACGAGCAGTACTTC
TRBV27	TRBJ1-1	NA	few	CASSPLNRVGENTEAFF	TGTGCCAGCAGTCCCCTAAACAGGGTCGGTGAGAACACTGAAGCTTTCTTT
TRBV5-1	TRBJ1-5	NA	few	CASSLGQGIGQPQHF	TGCGCCAGCAGCTTGGGGCAGGGGATCGGTCAGCCCCAGCATTTT
TRBV27	TRBJ2-4	NA	few	CASRPVRETAKNIQYF	TGTGCCAGCAGACCCGTCCGGGAGACTGCCAAAAACATTCAGTACTTC
TRBV11-2	TRBJ1-2	TRBD1	few	CASSQGQPRGYTF	TGTGCCAGCAGCCAGGGACAGCCGCGCGGCTACACCTTC
TRBV7-6	TRBJ2-7	TRBD1	NA	CASRRQGANEQYF	TGTGCCAGCAGAAGACAGGGGGCTAATGAGCAGTACTTC
TRBV9	TRBJ2-1	TRBD2	few	CASSVRTSGSAGEQFF	TGTGCCAGCAGCGTCCGGACTAGCGGGAGTGCGGGTGAGCAGTTCTTC
TRBV30	TRBJ2-3	TRBD2	few	CASSGTSGQTLPDTQYF	TGTGCCTCTTCCGGGACTAGCGGGCAGACCCTCCCAGATACGCAGTATTTT
TRBV5-1	TRBJ1-1	NA	NA	CASSLGENTEAFF	TGCGCCAGCAGCTTGGGAGAAAACACTGAAGCTTTCTTT
TRBV5-1	TRBJ2-3	NA	NA	CASSLAVSNTDTQYF	TGCGCCAGCAGCTTAGCGGTATCAAACACAGATACGCAGTATTTT
TRBV7-2	TRBJ2-7	TRBD2	NA	CASSLGLAGVYEQYF	TGTGCCAGCAGCTTAGGGCTAGCGGGAGTTTACGAGCAGTACTTC
TRBV10-3	TRBJ1-5	NA	NA	CATEPAGTTNQPQHF	TGTGCCACCGAACCGGCCGGGACAACTAATCAGCCCCAGCATTTT
TRBV9	TRBJ1-2	NA	few	CASSVIPTNYGYTF	TGTGCCAGCAGCGTAATCCCAACTAACTATGGCTACACCTTC
TRBV7-9	TRBJ2-1	NA	few	CASSLVDSSNEQFF	TGTGCCAGCAGCTTAGTAGATAGTAGCAATGAGCAGTTCTTC
TRBV19	TRBJ2-1	NA	once	CASSIGPPPASSHEQFF	TGTGCCAGTAGTATAGGACCCCCCCCGGCTAGCAGCCATGAGCAGTTCTTC
TRBV9	TRBJ2-5	TRBD2	NA	CASSVGGGRETQYF	TGTGCCAGCAGCGTAGGGGGCGGGAGAGAGACCCAGTACTTC
TRBV7-2	TRBJ2-7	NA	NA	CASSLLAGFSYEQYF	TGTGCCAGCAGCTTGCTGGCAGGGTTTTCCTACGAGCAGTACTTC
TRBV19	TRBJ1-5	TRBD1	few	CASSIGDRNQPQHF	TGTGCCAGTAGTATCGGGGACAGAAATCAGCCCCAGCATTTT
TRBV16	TRBJ1-4	NA	few	CASSRRGEKLFF	TGTGCCAGCAGCCGGAGGGGAGAAAAACTGTTTTTT
TRBV28	TRBJ1-1	NA	few	CASSLEPPNTEAFF	TGTGCCAGCAGTCTCGAGCCGCCGAACACTGAAGCTTTCTTT
TRBV9	TRBJ2-3	NA	few	CASSLGHKATDTQYF	TGTGCCAGCAGCCTTGGACATAAAGCCACAGATACGCAGTATTTT
TRBV25-1	TRBJ1-1	NA	NA	CASRDSVYTEAFF	TGTGCCAGCAGAGACAGTGTTTACACTGAAGCTTTCTTT
TRBV5-1	TRBJ2-2	TRBD1	few	CASSFGDRGPNTGELFF	TGCGCCAGCAGCTTTGGGGACAGGGGGCCGAACACCGGGGAGCTGTTTTTT
TRBV21-1	TRBJ2-5	NA	few	CASSTARTGNETQYF	TGTGCCAGCAGCACGGCCCGGACAGGGAACGAGACCCAGTACTTC
TRBV7-2	TRBJ2-6	NA	NA	CASSLVGRRPGANVLTF	TGTGCCAGCAGCTTAGTTGGTCGGAGACCTGGGGCCAACGTCCTGACTTTC
TRBV4-3	TRBJ1-5	NA	NA	CASSQQTGIPYQPQHF	TGCGCCAGCAGCCAACAAACAGGGATCCCTTATCAGCCCCAGCATTTT
TRBV2	TRBJ1-5	NA	NA	CASRVQGNQPQHF	TGTGCCAGCAGGGTACAGGGTAATCAGCCCCAGCATTTT
TRBV4-1	TRBJ2-3	TRBD2	NA	CAGSSGGRVTDTQYF	TGCGCCGGCTCCTCCGGCGGGAGGGTCACAGATACGCAGTATTTT
TRBV7-9	TRBJ2-3	TRBD2	few	CASSSTKLAGGTDTQYF	TGTGCCAGCAGCTCCACCAAACTAGCGGGAGGGACAGATACGCAGTATTTT
TRBV19	TRBJ2-7	NA	few	CASSPDFSSYEQYF	TGTGCCAGTAGTCCCGATTTCAGCTCCTACGAGCAGTACTTC
TRBV29-1	TRBJ2-1	NA	NA	CSVQADSYNEQFF	TGCAGCGTTCAAGCGGACTCTTACAATGAGCAGTTCTTC
TRBV28	TRBJ1-1	NA	few	CASSFGGRLGTEAFF	TGTGCCAGCAGTTTTGGGGGCAGGTTGGGCACTGAAGCTTTCTTT
TRBV10-3	TRBJ2-1	NA	NA	CAISDRGDEQFF	TGTGCCATCAGTGACAGGGGCGATGAGCAGTTCTTC
TRBV5-6	TRBJ2-7	TRBD1	NA	CASSFRDRPREQYF	TGTGCCAGCAGCTTCCGGGACAGACCACGAGAGCAGTACTTC
TRBV27	TRBJ1-2	TRBD1	NA	CASGQGGYTF	TGTGCCAGCGGACAGGGTGGCTACACCTTC
TRBV7-2	TRBJ1-2	NA	NA	CASSLAPGWEGYTF	TGTGCCAGCAGCTTAGCTCCTGGCTGGGAGGGCTACACCTTC
TRBV5-4	TRBJ2-7	NA	NA	CASSSRGQRSYEQYF	TGTGCCAGCAGCTCCCGAGGACAGCGCTCCTACGAGCAGTACTTC
TRBV9	TRBJ1-1	NA	NA	CASSGGRQGTEAFF	TGTGCCAGCAGCGGAGGACGGCAGGGTACTGAAGCTTTCTTT
TRBV27	TRBJ2-1	TRBD2	few	CATRAGGPYEQFF	TGTGCCACCAGAGCGGGAGGGCCGTATGAGCAGTTCTTC
TRBV27	TRBJ1-1	TRBD1	few	CASSPPTGLNTEAFF	TGTGCCAGCAGTCCGCCGACAGGGCTGAACACTGAAGCTTTCTTT
TRBV4-2	TRBJ2-7	NA	few	CASSIGQNYEQYF	TGTGCCAGCAGCATCGGACAAAACTACGAGCAGTACTTC